Listed below are T cell receptor beta chains from one sample, sequenced in a study of cytomegalovirus exposure and HLA in healthy donors. The assay was immunoSEQ multiplex PCR, and TCRdb's table has in-frame clones only and misses some. The table shows 250,000 or so clones, with about 90% occurring only once. The sequencing sample was made of PBMCs. These receptor sequences come from a man aged 18 to 30 in good health and CMV-seropositive. Each CDR3 is given with its conserved first and last residue.

CDR3 protein | V gene | CDR3 length | J gene
CASTSGLVWQQYF | TRBV11-2 | 13 | TRBJ2-7
CASKDRVNEKLFF | TRBV25-1 | 13 | TRBJ1-4
CASRAGASAKNIQYF | TRBV28 | 15 | TRBJ2-4
CASSQAYEQYF | TRBV14 | 11 | TRBJ2-7
CASSLDLRETQYF | TRBV11-2 | 13 | TRBJ2-5
CASSPRQWDIQYF | TRBV28 | 13 | TRBJ2-4
CASSPTGGGGYTF | TRBV5-1 | 13 | TRBJ1-2
CASSSRVAGNYEQYF | TRBV11-2 | 15 | TRBJ2-7
CASSLEFQVAGNTIYF | TRBV5-1 | 16 | TRBJ1-3
CASSPYANYNEQFF | TRBV27 | 14 | TRBJ2-1
CAWSVGRGNEQFF | TRBV30 | 13 | TRBJ2-1
CASTRTGGLEGYTF | TRBV27 | 14 | TRBJ1-2
CASSPAAGGEYEQYF | TRBV5-1 | 15 | TRBJ2-7
CASRTRNETYEQYF | TRBV10-1 | 14 | TRBJ2-7
CASGLDTGTEAFF | TRBV12-5 | 13 | TRBJ1-1
CASSPLAGPTTYEQYF | TRBV18 | 16 | TRBJ2-7
CASSSTSGLRDRELFF | TRBV19 | 16 | TRBJ2-2
CASSLNTGGTEAFF | TRBV11-2 | 14 | TRBJ1-1
CSVLEYEQYF | TRBV29-1 | 10 | TRBJ2-7
CTSSQVRLQGSTDTQYF | TRBV1 | 17 | TRBJ2-3
CASSSTYEQYF | TRBV6-6 | 11 | TRBJ2-7
CASSVGRATEAFF | TRBV2 | 13 | TRBJ1-1
CASSQEGQGAGAQYF | TRBV4-1 | 15 | TRBJ2-5
CASSQEQTPNYEQYF | TRBV14 | 15 | TRBJ2-7
CASSGSWGQVGYTF | TRBV5-4 | 14 | TRBJ1-2
CASTPIGRTTEAFF | TRBV27 | 14 | TRBJ1-1
CASSQEVRVNTEAFF | TRBV4-1 | 15 | TRBJ1-1
CASSLALDYGYTF | TRBV7-8 | 13 | TRBJ1-2
CASSLATASIEQFF | TRBV5-4 | 14 | TRBJ2-1
CASVRTSGSYEQYF | TRBV27 | 14 | TRBJ2-7
CASSHWDRDYEQYF | TRBV7-9 | 14 | TRBJ2-7
CASSLYRDRSPGCTF | TRBV7-9 | 15 | TRBJ1-2
CAWTDGTDTQYF | TRBV30 | 12 | TRBJ2-3
CASSVGRGTGYQQYF | TRBV2 | 15 | TRBJ2-7
CASSLEGRAYGYTF | TRBV28 | 14 | TRBJ1-2
CAKEGPSRTEAFF | TRBV30 | 13 | TRBJ1-1
CASSPVGGPGNTIYF | TRBV18 | 15 | TRBJ1-3
CSVALNSYEQYF | TRBV29-1 | 12 | TRBJ2-7
CASSLLAGGREQFF | TRBV11-1 | 14 | TRBJ2-1
CAWSTLQGEFF | TRBV30 | 11 | TRBJ2-1
CASSSSSGRAETQYF | TRBV9 | 15 | TRBJ2-5
CATSRDFGRETQYF | TRBV15 | 14 | TRBJ2-5
CASSIGTVNTEAFF | TRBV19 | 14 | TRBJ1-1
CASSEVGGYGYTF | TRBV25-1 | 13 | TRBJ1-2
CATSRARVADSYEQYF | TRBV15 | 16 | TRBJ2-7
CASSSPGAKNIQYF | TRBV11-2 | 14 | TRBJ2-4
CASSQSGPRTDYGYTF | TRBV4-1 | 16 | TRBJ1-2
CASTGDAKNIQYF | TRBV18 | 13 | TRBJ2-4
CASSSTGANVLTF | TRBV19 | 13 | TRBJ2-6
CAWSVLAGLEQYF | TRBV30 | 13 | TRBJ2-7
CAWTAAGAVGGYTF | TRBV30 | 14 | TRBJ1-2
CAIRVGGNTEAFF | TRBV10-3 | 13 | TRBJ1-1
CASSFGTKRETQYF | TRBV5-1 | 14 | TRBJ2-5
CASSQGTWNTEAFF | TRBV4-1 | 14 | TRBJ1-1
CASSAGMGPLTDTQYF | TRBV9 | 16 | TRBJ2-3
CASSAYPPDGLYGYTF | TRBV2 | 16 | TRBJ1-2
CASSQVGGDEQFF | TRBV4-2 | 13 | TRBJ2-1
CASSLTGYHYGYTF | TRBV13 | 14 | TRBJ1-2
CATRDAASGGVYEQYF | TRBV15 | 16 | TRBJ2-7
CASSAFAGEGGDEQFF | TRBV6-4 | 16 | TRBJ2-1